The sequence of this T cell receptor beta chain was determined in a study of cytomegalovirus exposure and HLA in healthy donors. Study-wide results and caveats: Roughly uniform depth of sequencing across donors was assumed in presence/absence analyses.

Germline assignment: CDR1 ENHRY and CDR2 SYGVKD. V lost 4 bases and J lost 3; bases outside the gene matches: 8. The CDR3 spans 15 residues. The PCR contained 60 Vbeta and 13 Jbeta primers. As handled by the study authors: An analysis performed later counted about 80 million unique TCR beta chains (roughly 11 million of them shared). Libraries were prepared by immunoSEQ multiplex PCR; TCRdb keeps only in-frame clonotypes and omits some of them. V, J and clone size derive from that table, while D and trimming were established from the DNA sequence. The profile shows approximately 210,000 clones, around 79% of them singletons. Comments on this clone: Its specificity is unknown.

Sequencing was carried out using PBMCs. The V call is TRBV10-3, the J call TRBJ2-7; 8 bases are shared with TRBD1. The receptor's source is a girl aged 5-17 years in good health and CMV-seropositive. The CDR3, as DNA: TGTGCCATCAGTGCCTCCGGGACAGGCATCTACGAGCAGTACTTC. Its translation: CAISASGTGIYEQYF.